What follows describes a single T cell receptor beta chain. There is no known antigen for this receptor. Base qualities are not recorded, but no much larger clone differs from it by a single base. These data belong to a study of memory B cells and T cells in multiple sclerosis (dated by TCRdb to the late 2010s). A note on the overall study: In multiple sclerosis patients, the study set the TCR beta repertoires of autoproliferating peripheral T cells against those of T cells infiltrating brain lesions. TCR sequencing included a couple of multiple sclerosis patients for whom either brain lesions at autopsy or brain-infiltrating cells from biopsy were available. The full study reports these points: Clone-set sizes differed between compartments, which influenced counts of shared clonotypes and required normalization.

In the germline V gene, CDR1 corresponds to MNHEY and CDR2 to SVGAGI. The junction shows trimming of 6 bases on V and 5 bases on J, and the gene matches do not reach 7 bases of it. The CDR3 has 14 amino acids, counting the end cysteine and phenylalanine. Only the CDR3 portion is preserved as DNA: 42 bases, with reading frame beginning at the first base. The immunoSEQ Platform was used to amplify TCRbeta CDR3 regions from extracted genomic DNA. Multiplex PCR, high-throughput sequencing and a vendor bioinformatics pipeline were brought together in the immunoSEQ assay. As for the authors' bioinformatics: Non-productive sequences and CDR3s shorter than 4 amino acids were excluded, and clonotype frequencies were recalculated for each sample. Shared clonotypes were identified in immunoSEQ Analyzer 2.0 as identical CDR3 amino acid, V gene and J gene sequences. Repertoire overlap was normalized by dividing shared clonotype counts by the product of both clone-set sizes, with the result scaled by 1000 into arbitrary units. TCRdb provides this immuneACCESS table in a form limited to in-frame rearrangements. Some clones are lacking; in checked studies, under half of them reflect an unresolved V gene, and why the rest are absent is not known. From that table come the V and J calls and clone size; the DNA was used to work out D and trimming. The sample yields 30,000 or so clones; 86% were counted once. Approximately 2.4% of the sample goes to the ten largest clones.

After CFSE-labeled PBMCs were cultured without a stimulus, the autoproliferating (CFSEdim) and non-proliferating (CFSEhi) T cell fractions were sequenced separately. In total, 40 million to 65 million CFSE-labeled PBMCs were cultured without stimulus for 7 days, after which replicate wells were pooled. PBMCs were labeled with roughly 0.45 uM CFSE and were cultured without exogenous stimuli in serum-free AIM-V medium. PBMCs were isolated by Ficoll density gradient centrifugation and were cryopreserved before use. Using a FACSAria III, live 7-AAD-negative cells were sorted, then washed with PBS and stored frozen at -80 degrees C as dry pellets.

The material sequenced was PBMCs from blood kept in culture. The receptor was derived from a human donor with multiple sclerosis. The chain is encoded by TRBV6-5 joined to TRBJ1-2; 9 central nucleotides agree with TRBD1. At the DNA level, the sequence is TGTGCCAGCAGACTTGACAGGGGGTCGTATGGCTACACCTTC. Protein translation: CASRLDRGSYGYTF.